There are many counts of the clone carrying this TCR beta chain. The antigen is unknown. This sample was included in a study of T cells in Graves' hyperthyroidism and ophthalmopathy. Findings and limits, study-wide: Patients with ophthalmopathy were separated from those with stable hyperthyroidism by a 13 V-J model. Most thyroid clonotypes that were expanded above 0.001 also turned up in blood.

Researchers barred patients who had uncontrolled infection, other autoimmune disease, pregnancy or lactation. Out of 10 ml of fresh peripheral blood came the PBMCs. Amplified TCR beta CDR3 regions came from RNA transcripts. A set of HTBI primers served as the primers for a first-round RT-PCR of the TCR CDR3. TCRdb redid the calling of the multiplex PCR reads with MiXCR, one entry per CDR3 protein. The sample lists hundreds of thousands of distinct CDR3 sequences; more than 15% were seen once. J lost 6 bases, V lost 4 bases, and 8 bases had no gene match. The CDR3 contains 16 residues. The germline V gene encodes CDR1 SGHRS and CDR2 YFSETQ.

This sequence was found in a woman aged 35 to 49 with Graves' ophthalmopathy. V is TRBV5-1 and J is TRBJ2-2; TRBD1 matches at 11 bases. The sample comprised blood. CDR3 sequence (DNA): TGCGCCAGCAGCCCCCGCGGGACAGGGGGACCCGGGGAGCTGTTTTTT. This codes for CASSPRGTGGPGELFF.